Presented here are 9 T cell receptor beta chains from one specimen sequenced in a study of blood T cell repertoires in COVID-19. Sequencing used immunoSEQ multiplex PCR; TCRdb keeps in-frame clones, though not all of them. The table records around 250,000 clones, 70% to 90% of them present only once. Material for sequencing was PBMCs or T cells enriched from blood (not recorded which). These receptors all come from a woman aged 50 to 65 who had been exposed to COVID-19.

CDR3 residues: CASTSTHTDTQYF. In DNA, the CDR3 is TGTGCCAGCACTAGCACTCACACAGATACGCAGTATTTT. The chain recombines TRBV27 with TRBJ2-3; tentative D call: TRBD2 (5 bases). V lost 7 bases to trimming and J lost 2 bases, with 10 bases between them. The CDR3 loop spans 13 amino acids. CDR1 and CDR2 (germline): MNHEY, SMNVEV (reference sequence).

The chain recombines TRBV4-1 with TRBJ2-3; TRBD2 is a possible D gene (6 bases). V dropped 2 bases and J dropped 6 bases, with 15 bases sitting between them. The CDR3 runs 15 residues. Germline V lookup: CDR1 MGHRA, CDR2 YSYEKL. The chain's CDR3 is CASSQSNPGRDTQYF. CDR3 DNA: TGCGCCAGCAGCCAATCTAACCCTGGGAGGGATACGCAGTATTTT.

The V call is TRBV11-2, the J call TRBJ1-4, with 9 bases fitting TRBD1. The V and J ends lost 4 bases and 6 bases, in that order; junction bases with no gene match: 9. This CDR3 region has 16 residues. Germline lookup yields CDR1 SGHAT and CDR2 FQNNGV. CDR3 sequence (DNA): TGTGCCAGCAGCTCGAAGACGGGACAGGGTGATGAAAAACTGTTTTTT. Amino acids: CASSSKTGQGDEKLFF.

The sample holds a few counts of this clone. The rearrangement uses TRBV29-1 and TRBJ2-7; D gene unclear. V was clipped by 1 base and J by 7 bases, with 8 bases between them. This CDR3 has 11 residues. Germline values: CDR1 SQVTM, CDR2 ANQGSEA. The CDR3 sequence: CSVEGRSEQYF. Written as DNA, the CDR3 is TGCAGCGTTGAAGGGCGGAGTGAGCAGTACTTC.

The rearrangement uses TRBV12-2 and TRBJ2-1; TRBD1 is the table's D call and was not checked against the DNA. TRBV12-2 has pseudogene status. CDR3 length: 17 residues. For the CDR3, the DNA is TGTGCAAGTCGCTTCAATTTCGGACAGGGCCTCTACAATGAGCAGTTCTTC. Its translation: CASRFNFGQGLYNEQFF.

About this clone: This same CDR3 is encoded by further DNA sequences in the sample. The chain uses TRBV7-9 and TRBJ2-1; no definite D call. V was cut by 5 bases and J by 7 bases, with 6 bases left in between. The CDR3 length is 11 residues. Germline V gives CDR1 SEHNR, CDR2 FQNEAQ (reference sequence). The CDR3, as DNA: TGTGCCAGCAGCCCCAGAAATGAGCAGTTCTTC. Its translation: CASSPRNEQFF.

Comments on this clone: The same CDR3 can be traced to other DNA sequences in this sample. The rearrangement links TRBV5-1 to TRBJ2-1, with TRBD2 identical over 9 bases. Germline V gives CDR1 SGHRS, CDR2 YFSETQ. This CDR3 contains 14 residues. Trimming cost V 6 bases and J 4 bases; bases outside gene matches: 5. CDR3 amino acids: CASKSGGSYNEQFF. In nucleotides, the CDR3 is TGCGCCAGCAAGAGCGGGGGGTCTTACAATGAGCAGTTCTTC.

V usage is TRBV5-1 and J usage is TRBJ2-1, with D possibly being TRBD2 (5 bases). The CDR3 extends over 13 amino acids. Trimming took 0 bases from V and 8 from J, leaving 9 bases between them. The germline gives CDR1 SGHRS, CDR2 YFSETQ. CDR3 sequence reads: CASSLGGNDEQFF. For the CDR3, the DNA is TGCGCCAGCAGCTTGGGAGGGAACGATGAGCAGTTCTTC.

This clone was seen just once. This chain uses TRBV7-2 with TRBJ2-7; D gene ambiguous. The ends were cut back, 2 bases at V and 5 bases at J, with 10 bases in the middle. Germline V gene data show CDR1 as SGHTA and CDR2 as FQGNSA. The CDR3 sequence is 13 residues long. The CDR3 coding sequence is TGTGCCAGCAGCTTATCCCGGGTCCACGAGCAGTACTTC. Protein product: CASSLSRVHEQYF. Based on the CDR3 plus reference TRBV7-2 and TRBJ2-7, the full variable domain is GAGVSQSPSNKVTEKGKDVELRCDPISGHTALYWYRQSLGQGLEFLIYFQGNSAPDKSGLPSDRFSAERTGGSVSTLTIQRTQQEDSAVYLCASSLSRVHEQYFGPGTRLTVT.